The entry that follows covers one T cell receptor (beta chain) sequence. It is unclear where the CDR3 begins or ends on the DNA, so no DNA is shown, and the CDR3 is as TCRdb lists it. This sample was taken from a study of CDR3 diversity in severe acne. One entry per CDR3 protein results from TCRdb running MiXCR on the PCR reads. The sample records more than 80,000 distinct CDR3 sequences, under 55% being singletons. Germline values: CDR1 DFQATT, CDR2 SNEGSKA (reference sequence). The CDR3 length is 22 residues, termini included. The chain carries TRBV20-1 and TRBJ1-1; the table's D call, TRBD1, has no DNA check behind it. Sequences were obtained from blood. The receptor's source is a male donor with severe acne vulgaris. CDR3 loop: CSARRMDRGYEQYFGGGTEAFF.